Following are 28 T cell receptor beta chains from one sample sequenced in a study of Ad26.COV2.S vaccination and SARS-CoV-2 variants. TCRdb keeps only in-frame clones here, not all; method: immunoSEQ multiplex PCR. The table shows some 410,000 clones, with roughly 90% occurring only once. The treatment is: roughly 19 received Ad26.COV2.S at low or high dose, single or two shots; several received placebo; per-sample allocation not given. Samples analyzed were those drawn on day 63 after the first vaccine or placebo injection. Sequenced material: peripheral blood, taken in a trial of Ad26.COV2.S vaccine versus placebo. The receptor set was obtained from a person between 18 and 59 years old who received the Ad26.COV2.S COVID-19 vaccine or a placebo.

The V and J genes are TRBV4-3 and TRBJ2-1; D is uncertain. The CDR3 is 16 amino acids. V gave up 2 bases and J gave up 2 bases, with 13 bases separating them. Germline V gives CDR1 LGHNA, CDR2 YSLEER. CDR3 in DNA: TGCGCCAGCAGCCAACTTCGGTTGGGCACCTACAATGAGCAGTTCTTC. Amino acids: CASSQLRLGTYNEQFF.

The table lists this clone with a few counts. The chain recombines TRBV6-2 or TRBV6-3 with TRBJ2-3; D not certain. V was trimmed by 6 bases and J by 6 bases, leaving 22 bases between them. Germline V gene sequence: CDR1 MNHEY, CDR2 SVGEGT. The CDR3 is made up of 16 amino acids. CDR3 coding DNA: TGTGCCAGCAGCTCCACTAAACGAACGATGAGGGATACGCAGTATTTT. Its translation: CASSSTKRTMRDTQYF.

The rearrangement uses TRBV3-1 (or the pseudogene TRBV3-2) and TRBJ1-1; unclear D gene. The CDR3 is 16 residues long. The germline CDR1 and CDR2 sequences are LGHDT and YNNKEL (reference sequence). V was shortened by 5 bases and J by 0 bases, with 16 bases between the two germline ends. The DNA for the CDR3 is TGTGCCAGCAGCTACCGATCCAGGCCAATGAACACTGAAGCTTTCTTT. It codes for CASSYRSRPMNTEAFF.

V is TRBV28 and J is TRBJ2-1; 12 bases are shared with TRBD2. CDR1 is MDHEN, CDR2 SYDVKM, per germline. The junction had 7 bases not matched to a gene; V was cut back by 5 bases and J by 8 bases. The CDR3 contains 15 residues. The CDR3 protein is CASSETSGGFDEQFF. The CDR3 DNA reads as TGTGCCAGCAGTGAAACTAGCGGGGGGTTTGATGAGCAGTTCTTC.

The genes are TRBV3-1 (or the pseudogene TRBV3-2) and TRBJ2-2, with TRBD1 matching 10 bases. Looked up from germline, CDR1 is LGHDT and CDR2 is YNNKEL (reference sequence). Trimming took 0 bases from V and 3 from J; bases not matched to a gene: 10. The CDR3 is made up of 19 amino acids. For the CDR3, the DNA is TGTGCCAGCAGCCAAGACTGGGGACGACAGGGGGCGGACACCGGGGAGCTGTTTTTT. Translation gives CASSQDWGRQGADTGELFF.

The J gene is TRBJ1-1, the V gene TRBV10-2, with TRBD1 matching 9 bases. Trimming took 6 bases from V and 5 from J; bases not matched to a gene: 7. Germline assignment: CDR1 WSHSY and CDR2 SAAADI. The CDR3 sequence is 14 residues long. The CDR3 region is CASRQQGAGTEAFF. The CDR3 DNA reads as TGCGCCAGCAGGCAACAGGGGGCTGGAACTGAAGCTTTCTTT.

The chain uses TRBV23-1 and TRBJ1-2; 9 nucleotides agree with TRBD1. TRBV23-1 is an ORF, with its function uncertain. V gave up 1 base and J gave up 4 bases; unmatched junction bases: 7. The length of the CDR3 is 16 residues. CDR3 in DNA: TGCGCCAGCAGTCAATGTCCCGGGACAGGGCTCTATGGCTACACCTTC. Its protein product is CASSQCPGTGLYGYTF.

Note on this clone: Other DNA sequences of this sample code for an identical CDR3. This chain's CDR3 is CASSYSGSSGNTIYF. CDR3 coding DNA: TGTGCCAGCAGTTACTCCGGAAGCTCTGGAAACACCATATATTTT. V usage is TRBV6-5 and J usage is TRBJ1-3; D remains ambiguous. Germline V gene sequence: CDR1 MNHEY, CDR2 SVGAGI. The ends were cut back, 0 bases at V and 0 bases at J, with 6 bases in the middle. CDR3 length: 15 residues.

This clone appeared a single time. The chain is built from TRBV28 and TRBJ1-2, with D perhaps matching TRBD1 (5 bases). Germline V lookup: CDR1 MDHEN, CDR2 SYDVKM. V shed 5 bases and J shed 0 bases, with 22 bases lying between them. The CDR3 consists of 18 residues. CDR3 sequence (DNA): TGTGCCAGCAGTCCCCCGGGGGGAACTCGAAACGCTAACTATGGCTACACCTTC. This sequence encodes CASSPPGGTRNANYGYTF.

V is TRBV5-1 and J is TRBJ1-6; 7 bases fit TRBD1. V lost 4 bases, J lost 7 bases, and 5 bases stayed unmatched. The CDR3 totals 14 residues. Germline V gene lookup returns CDR1 SGHRS and CDR2 YFSETQ. The CDR3 DNA is TGCGCCAGCAGCCCGACAGGGATGAATTCACCCCTCCACTTT. It encodes CASSPTGMNSPLHF.

This chain uses TRBV4-3 with TRBJ2-7; 9 nucleotides line up with TRBD1. This CDR3 has 16 residues. V lost 3 bases, J lost 2 bases, and 8 bases stayed unmatched. Germline CDR1 is LGHNA and CDR2 is YSLEER. The CDR3 loop reads CASSQVHNRGPYEQYF. In nucleotides, the CDR3 is TGCGCCAGCAGCCAGGTTCATAACAGGGGGCCCTACGAGCAGTACTTC.

This chain links TRBV15 with TRBJ2-1; 8 nucleotides line up with TRBD1. Germline V gives CDR1 LNHNV, CDR2 YYDKDF (reference sequence). The CDR3 length is 16 residues. The V segment lost 0 bases and the J segment 4 bases; nucleotides outside the gene matches: 5. DNA for the CDR3: TGTGCCACCAGCAGAGACCGGGACAGGAAATACAATGAGCAGTTCTTC. This gives the protein CATSRDRDRKYNEQFF.

The chain employs TRBV19 and TRBJ2-7; D is perhaps TRBD1 (6 bases). CDR3 size: 12 residues. V lost 7 bases to trimming and J lost 3 bases, with 10 bases between them. Germline loops: CDR1 LNHDA, CDR2 SQIVND (reference sequence). CDR3 coding DNA: TGTGCCAGTATGGACAGTTTCTACGAGCAGTACTTC. Amino acids: CASMDSFYEQYF.

The V and J genes are TRBV5-4 and TRBJ2-1, with D possibly matching TRBD1 (5 bases). CDR1 is SGHNT, CDR2 YYREEE, per germline (reference sequence). The germline V and J ends were trimmed by 5 bases and 5 bases, with 14 bases remaining between them. This CDR3 has 14 residues. The CDR3 sequence: CASRTGHLDNEQFF. As DNA, the CDR3 is TGTGCCAGCAGAACAGGACACCTCGACAATGAGCAGTTCTTC.

This chain joins TRBV9 and TRBJ2-1; TRBD2 agrees at 9 bases. This CDR3 contains 17 residues. Germline CDR1 and CDR2: SGDLS and YYNGEE. V shed 3 bases and J 0 bases; nucleotides not matched to a gene: 7. CDR3 sequence (DNA): TGTGCCAGCAGCGACCCTCTTAGCGGGAGCTCCTACAATGAGCAGTTCTTC. Its protein is CASSDPLSGSSYNEQFF. The full variable domain, its missing parts supplied by reference TRBV9 and TRBJ2-1, is DSGVTQTPKHLITATGQRVTLRCSPRSGDLSVYWYQQSLDQGLQFLIQYYNGEERAKGNILERFSAQQFPDLHSELNLSSLELGDSALYFCASSDPLSGSSYNEQFFGPGTRLTVL.

The genes are TRBV7-2 and TRBJ2-1; 7 bases align to TRBD2. Germline-derived CDR1 and CDR2 are SGHTA and FQGNSA. The CDR3 extends over 15 amino acids. J gave up 3 bases and V 2 bases, and 4 bases lay outside the gene matches. CDR3 sequence (DNA): TGTGCCAGCAGCTTAACGGGGGGACTCTACAATGAGCAGTTCTTC. As protein: CASSLTGGLYNEQFF.

In its sample, this clone was seen once. The germline gene is not matched at one end of the junction; a read error may be the cause. The rearrangement uses TRBV7-8 and TRBJ1-4, with D unresolved. This CDR3 has 9 residues. Looked up from germline, CDR1 is SGHVS and CDR2 is FQNEAQ. CDR3 amino acids: CASSLGVSF. In DNA form, the CDR3 reads TGTGCCAGCAGCTTAGGGGTATCTTTT.

The chain employs TRBV9 and TRBJ2-3; D may be TRBD1 (6 bases). The CDR3 spans 16 residues. Germline-derived CDR1 and CDR2 are SGDLS and YYNGEE. The V end was cut by 1 base, the J end by 1 base, with 13 bases between. CDR3 amino acids: CASSVRGHLGTDTQYF. The DNA for the CDR3 is TGTGCCAGCAGCGTAAGGGGACATCTAGGCACAGATACGCAGTATTTT.

With regard to this clone: Other DNA sequences from this sample encode an identical CDR3 as well. This chain connects TRBV18 to TRBJ1-5, with unresolved D. Germline V gene sequence: CDR1 KGHSH, CDR2 LQKENI. The V end was cut by 4 bases, the J end by 1 base, with 11 bases between. This CDR3 spans 15 amino acids. The chain's CDR3 is CASSLGPPSNQPQHF. The CDR3 bases are TGTGCCAGCTCACTTGGACCGCCGAGCAATCAGCCCCAGCATTTT.

This clone was found once. The V call is TRBV6-5, the J call TRBJ2-7, with TRBD1 as a possible D gene (6 bases). Germline V CDR1 and CDR2: MNHEY, SVGAGI. The CDR3 extends over 16 amino acids. V lost 0 bases and J lost 2, with 14 bases in between. The CDR3 nucleotides are TGTGCCAGCAGTTACTCGAGTAGGACAGCAACCTACGAGCAGTACTTC. Translating gives CASSYSSRTATYEQYF.

The chain employs TRBV9 and TRBJ1-6, with 9 bases identical to TRBD1. The V segment lost 1 base and the J segment 7 bases; nucleotides outside the gene matches: 6. The CDR3 loop spans 16 amino acids. CDR1 SGDLS and CDR2 YYNGEE come from the germline V gene. CDR3 protein: CASSVSWDRVNSPLHF. CDR3 sequence (DNA): TGTGCCAGCAGCGTATCCTGGGACAGGGTAAATTCACCCCTCCACTTT. Complete variable domain (other parts from reference TRBV9 and TRBJ1-6): DSGVTQTPKHLITATGQRVTLRCSPRSGDLSVYWYQQSLDQGLQFLIQYYNGEERAKGNILERFSAQQFPDLHSELNLSSLELGDSALYFCASSVSWDRVNSPLHFGNGTRLTVT.

V usage is TRBV7-2 and J usage is TRBJ2-1; no firm D call. V lost 4 bases, J lost 9 bases, and 13 bases lay in between. The CDR3 has 13 amino acids. Germline V CDR1 and CDR2: SGHTA, FQGNSA. CDR3 sequence reads: CASSSLPGSEQFF. CDR3 nucleotide sequence: TGTGCCAGCAGCTCGTTGCCCGGAAGTGAGCAGTTCTTC.

The J gene is TRBJ2-7, the V gene TRBV27, with D possibly called TRBD1 or TRBD2 (5 bases each). From germline, CDR1 is MNHEY and CDR2 SMNVEV (reference sequence). The CDR3 spans 14 residues. Trimming stripped 3 bases from V and 4 bases from J, with 13 bases between. The CDR3 bases are TGTGCCAGCAGTTTCGAGGGGCCCACTTACGAGCAGTACTTC. Residues: CASSFEGPTYEQYF.

This sequence joins TRBV6-2 or TRBV6-3 and TRBJ2-5, with a tentative D call TRBD1 (6 bases). V was clipped by 0 bases and J by 5 bases, with 13 bases between them. Germline CDR1 MNHEY, CDR2 SVGEGT. The CDR3 extends over 15 amino acids. The CDR3 is CASSYSGRGRETQYF. DNA for the CDR3: TGTGCCAGCAGTTACTCAGGCAGGGGTCGCGAGACCCAGTACTTC.

This clone has only a few counts. The genes are TRBV11-2 and TRBJ1-6; weak D call: TRBD1 (6 bases). The CDR3 loop spans 16 amino acids. Germline V gene data show CDR1 as SGHAT and CDR2 as FQNNGV. V lost 3 bases and J 7 bases, leaving 16 bases between the germline ends. CDR3 nucleotides: TGTGCCAGCAGCTTCTATAGGGGGGGGCTGAATTCACCCCTCCACTTT. Translated: CASSFYRGGLNSPLHF. The variable domain in full, completed from reference TRBV11-2 and TRBJ1-6, reads EAGVAQSPRYKIIEKRQSVAFWCNPISGHATLYWYQQILGQGPKLLIQFQNNGVVDDSQLPKDRFSAERLKGVDSTLKIQPAKLEDSAVYLCASSFYRGGLNSPLHFGNGTRLTVT.

This rearrangement joins TRBV4-1 to TRBJ2-7; 11 bases are shared with TRBD1. Trimming cost V 3 bases and J 1 base; bases outside gene matches: 8. The germline gives CDR1 MGHRA, CDR2 YSYEKL. CDR3 length: 17 amino acids. CDR3 coding DNA: TGCGCCAGCAGCCAGGACCCCGGGACAGGGGGTTCCTACGAGCAGTACTTC. Its translation is CASSQDPGTGGSYEQYF.

This chain links TRBV11-2 with TRBJ2-1; 9 bases map to TRBD1. The germline V gene has CDR1 SGHAT and CDR2 FQNNGV. CDR3 size: 18 residues. With 5 bases clipped from V and 8 bases from J, the junction kept 19 bases outside the gene matches. CDR3: CASSRHRPPGQGSDEQFF. The CDR3 DNA follows: TGTGCCAGCAGCCGACACCGTCCCCCGGGACAGGGTAGCGATGAGCAGTTCTTC.

The chain uses TRBV5-1 and TRBJ2-7; no reliable D call. The CDR3 is 13 residues long. Germline V CDR1 and CDR2: SGHRS, YFSETQ. Trimming shortened V by 0 bases and J by 0 bases, and 4 bases separated the two germline ends. CDR3 residues: CASSLGHSYEQYF. In nucleotides, the CDR3 is TGCGCCAGCAGCTTGGGGCACTCCTACGAGCAGTACTTC. Variable domain in full (rest from reference TRBV5-1 and TRBJ2-7): KAGVTQTPRYLIKTRGQQVTLSCSPISGHRSVSWYQQTPGQGLQFLFEYFSETQRNKGNFPGRFSGRQFSNSRSEMNVSTLELGDSALYLCASSLGHSYEQYFGPGTRLTVT.